The clone carrying this TCR beta chain appeared once. Its specificity is not known. The sample comes from a study of identifying expanded T cells in peripheral blood. Study findings and constraints: Approximately 2-week clone count variance significantly increased as total template count grew. Technical replicates showed about 1.2 changed clones; two weeks roughly 18; four weeks 19.

Assay used: immunoSEQ multiplex PCR; TCRdb lists only in-frame clones, some missing. Among 90,000 to 120,000 clones, roughly 89% were seen once, and the ten largest hold roughly 15%. Healthy donors had no documented immune events, such as infections, while sampled. The receptor was derived from a person between 18 and 69 years old in good health. Sequenced sample: blood.

CDR3 sequence (DNA): TGTGCCAGCAGCCAAGGGCTGTGGGGGGGGCAGCGATATCGAGCATCCTACGAGCAGTACTTC. Protein product: CASSQGLWGGQRYRASYEQYF. This chain connects TRBV4-2 to TRBJ2-7; a weak D match, TRBD2 (7 bases). The CDR3 has 21 residues. CDR1 is LGHNA and CDR2 is YNFKEQ in the germline V gene. Deletions cut 1 base from V and 1 base from J, with 29 bases between.